Listed below are T cell receptor beta chains from one sample, sequenced in a study of blood T cells in healthy people across ages. One entry per CDR3 protein, called by TCRdb with MiXCR from the 5' RACE reads. The sample includes some 1.5 million distinct CDR3 sequences, 28% of them seen just once. The specimen sequenced was blood. These receptors all stem from a woman in her twenties or thirties in good health. Both conserved end residues are trimmed from each CDR3.

cdr3_length v_call cdr3_aa
14 TRBV24-1 ATSDRADSKYNEQF
13 TRBV10-3 AISEGGVGNTEAF
16 TRBV7-2 ASSLGGGGTPLRNEQF
11 TRBV28 ASSWWDRDGYT
13 TRBV20-1 SARGAAGQTYEQY
11 TRBV10-3 AISEGGGDGYT
13 TRBV7-2 ASSPKVRRTYEQY
13 TRBV6-2/TRBV6-3 ASSWSSGPYNEQF
13 TRBV28 ASSFLGQGAREQY
11 TRBV14 ASSQDFGNVLT
12 TRBV25-1 ASSGQLGTNVLT
11 TRBV24-1 ATRGTADEKLF
12 TRBV20-1 SASPSVLRRTQY
15 TRBV4-1 ASRPYLGREGNTEAF
12 TRBV7-9 ASSLEVSYQPQH
14 TRBV20-1 SASSPRQGPGDTQY
10 TRBV29-1 SVEKGQGGQY
12 TRBV29-1 SVRPEGEQSVLT